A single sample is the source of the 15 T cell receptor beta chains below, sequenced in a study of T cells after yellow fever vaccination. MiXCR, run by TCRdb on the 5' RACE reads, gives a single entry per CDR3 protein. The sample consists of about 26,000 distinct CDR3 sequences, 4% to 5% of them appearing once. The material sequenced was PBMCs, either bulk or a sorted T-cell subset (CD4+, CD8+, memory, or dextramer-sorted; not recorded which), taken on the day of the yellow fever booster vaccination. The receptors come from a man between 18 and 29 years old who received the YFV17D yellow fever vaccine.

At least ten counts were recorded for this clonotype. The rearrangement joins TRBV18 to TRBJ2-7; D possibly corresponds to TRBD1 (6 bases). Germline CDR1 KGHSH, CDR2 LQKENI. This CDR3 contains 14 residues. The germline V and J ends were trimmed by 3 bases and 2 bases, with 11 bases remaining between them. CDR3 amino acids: CASSPRQGTYEQYV. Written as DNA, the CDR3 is TGTGCCAGCTCACCGCGGCAGGGGACCTACGAGCAGTACGTC.

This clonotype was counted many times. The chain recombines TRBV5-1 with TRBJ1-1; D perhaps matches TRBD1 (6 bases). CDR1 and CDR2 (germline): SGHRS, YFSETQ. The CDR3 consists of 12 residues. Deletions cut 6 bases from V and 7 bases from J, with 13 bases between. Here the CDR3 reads CASKTGLGEAFF. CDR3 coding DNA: TGCGCCAGCAAGACAGGTCTCGGTGAAGCTTTCTTT.

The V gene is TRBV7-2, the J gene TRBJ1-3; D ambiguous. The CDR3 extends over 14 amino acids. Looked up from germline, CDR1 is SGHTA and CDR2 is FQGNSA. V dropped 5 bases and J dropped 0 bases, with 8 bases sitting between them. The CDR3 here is CASSPFGSGNTIYF. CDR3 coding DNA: TGTGCCAGCAGCCCATTCGGCTCTGGAAACACCATATATTTT.

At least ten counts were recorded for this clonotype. The CDR3 loop reads CASRPDYTEAFF. CDR3 nucleotide sequence: TGTGCCAGCAGGCCAGATTACACTGAAGCTTTCTTT. V is TRBV6-2 or TRBV6-3 and J is TRBJ1-1; D not resolved. The germline V gene has CDR1 MNHEY and CDR2 SVGEGT. V lost 6 bases to trimming and J lost 3 bases, with 8 bases between them. The CDR3 consists of 12 residues.

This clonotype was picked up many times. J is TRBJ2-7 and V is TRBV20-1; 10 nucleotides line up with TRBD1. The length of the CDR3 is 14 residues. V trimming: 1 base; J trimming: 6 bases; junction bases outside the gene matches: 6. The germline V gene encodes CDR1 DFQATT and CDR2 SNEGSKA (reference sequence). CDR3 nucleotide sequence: TGCAGTGCTAGAGTTCGGGACAGGGGTTCCGAGCAGTACTTC. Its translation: CSARVRDRGSEQYF.

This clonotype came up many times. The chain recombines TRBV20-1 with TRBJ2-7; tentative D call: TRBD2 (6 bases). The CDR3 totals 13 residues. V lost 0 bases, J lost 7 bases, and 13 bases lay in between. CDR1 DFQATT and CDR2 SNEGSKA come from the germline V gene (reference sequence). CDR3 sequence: CSARDYGTGEQYV. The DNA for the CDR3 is TGCAGTGCTAGAGATTATGGGACTGGGGAGCAGTACGTC.

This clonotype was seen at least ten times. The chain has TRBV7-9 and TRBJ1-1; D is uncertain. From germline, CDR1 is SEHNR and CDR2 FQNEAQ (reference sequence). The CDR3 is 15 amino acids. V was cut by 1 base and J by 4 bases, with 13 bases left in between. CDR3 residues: CASSLVSGSTTEAFF. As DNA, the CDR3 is TGTGCCAGCAGCTTAGTGTCCGGGAGTACCACTGAAGCTTTCTTT.

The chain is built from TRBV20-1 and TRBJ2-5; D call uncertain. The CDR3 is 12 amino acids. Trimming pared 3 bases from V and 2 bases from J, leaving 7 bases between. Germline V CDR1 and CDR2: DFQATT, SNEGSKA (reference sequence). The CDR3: CSARVQQETQYF. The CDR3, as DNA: TGCAGTGCTAGGGTTCAGCAAGAGACCCAGTACTTC.

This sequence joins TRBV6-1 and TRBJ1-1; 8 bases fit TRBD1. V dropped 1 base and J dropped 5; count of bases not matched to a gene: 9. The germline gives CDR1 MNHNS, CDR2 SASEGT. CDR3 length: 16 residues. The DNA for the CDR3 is TGTGCCAGCAGTGAAGGACAGGGGCCGGGTCAGACTGAAGCTTTCTTT. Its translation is CASSEGQGPGQTEAFF.

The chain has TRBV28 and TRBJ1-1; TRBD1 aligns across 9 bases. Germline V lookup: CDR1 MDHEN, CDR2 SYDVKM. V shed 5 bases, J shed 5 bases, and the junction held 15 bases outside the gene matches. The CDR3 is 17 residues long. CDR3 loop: CASSPPGTGSGDTEAFF. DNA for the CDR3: TGTGCCAGCAGTCCCCCCGGGACAGGGTCTGGAGATACTGAAGCTTTCTTT.

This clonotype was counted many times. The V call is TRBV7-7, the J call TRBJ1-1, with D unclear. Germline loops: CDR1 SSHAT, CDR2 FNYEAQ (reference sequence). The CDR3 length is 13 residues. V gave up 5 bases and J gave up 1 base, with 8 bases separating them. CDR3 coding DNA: TGTGCCAGCAGCGCATCGAAGAACACTGAAGCTTTCTTT. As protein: CASSASKNTEAFF.

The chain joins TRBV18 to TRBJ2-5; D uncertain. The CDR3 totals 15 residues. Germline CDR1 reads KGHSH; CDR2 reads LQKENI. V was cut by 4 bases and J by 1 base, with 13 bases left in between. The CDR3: CASSRSLGFQETQYF. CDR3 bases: TGTGCCAGCTCACGCAGCCTAGGGTTCCAAGAGACCCAGTACTTC.

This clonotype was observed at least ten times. The CDR3 coding sequence is TGCGCCAGCAGCCAAGATCCTAGCGGGGGGGCAGAGACCCAGTACTTC. Amino acid sequence: CASSQDPSGGAETQYF. This rearrangement joins TRBV4-3 to TRBJ2-5, with 12 bases matching TRBD2. The germline CDR1 and CDR2 sequences are LGHNA and YSLEER. This CDR3 contains 16 residues. Germline trimming cut 0 bases from V and 4 bases from J; bases unmatched to any gene: 3.

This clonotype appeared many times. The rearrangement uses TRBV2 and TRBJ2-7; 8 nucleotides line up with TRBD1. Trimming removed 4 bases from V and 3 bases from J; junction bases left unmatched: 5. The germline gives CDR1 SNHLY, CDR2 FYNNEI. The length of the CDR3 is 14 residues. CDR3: CASSVGTGYYEQYF. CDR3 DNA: TGTGCCAGCAGTGTAGGGACAGGCTACTACGAGCAGTACTTC.

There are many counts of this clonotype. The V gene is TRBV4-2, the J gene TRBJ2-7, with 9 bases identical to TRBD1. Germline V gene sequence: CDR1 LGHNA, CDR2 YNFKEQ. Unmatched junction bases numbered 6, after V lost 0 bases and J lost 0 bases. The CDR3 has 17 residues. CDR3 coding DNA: TGTGCCAGCAGCCAAGATCTGGGGACAGGGCCCTCCTACGAGCAGTACTTC. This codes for CASSQDLGTGPSYEQYF.